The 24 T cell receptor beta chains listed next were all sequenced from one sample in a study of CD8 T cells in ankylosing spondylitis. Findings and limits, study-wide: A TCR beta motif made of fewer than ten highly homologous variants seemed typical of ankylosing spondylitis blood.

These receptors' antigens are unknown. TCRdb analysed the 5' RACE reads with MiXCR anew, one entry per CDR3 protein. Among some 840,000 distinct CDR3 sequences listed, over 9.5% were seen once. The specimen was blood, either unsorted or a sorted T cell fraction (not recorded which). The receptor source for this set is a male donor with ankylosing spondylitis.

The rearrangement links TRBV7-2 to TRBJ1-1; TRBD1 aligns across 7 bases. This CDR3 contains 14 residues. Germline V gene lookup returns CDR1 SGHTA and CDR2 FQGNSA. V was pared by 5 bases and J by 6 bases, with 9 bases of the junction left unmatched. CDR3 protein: CASSRQHRGPEAFF. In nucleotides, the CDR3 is TGTGCCAGCAGCCGCCAGCACAGGGGACCTGAAGCTTTCTTT.

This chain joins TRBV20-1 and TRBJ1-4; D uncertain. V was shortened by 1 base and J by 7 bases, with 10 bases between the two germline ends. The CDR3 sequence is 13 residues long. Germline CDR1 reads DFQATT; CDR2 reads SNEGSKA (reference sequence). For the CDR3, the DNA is TGCAGTGCTAGAGGGACGAGGATTGAAAAACTGTTTTTT. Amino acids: CSARGTRIEKLFF.

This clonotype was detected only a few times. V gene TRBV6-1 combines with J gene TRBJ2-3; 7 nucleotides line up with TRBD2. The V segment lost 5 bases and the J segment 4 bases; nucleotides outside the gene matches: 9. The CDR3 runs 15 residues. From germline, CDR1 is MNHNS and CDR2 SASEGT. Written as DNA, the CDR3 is TGTGCCAGCAGTCCCTGGGCGGGAGCAGCAGATACGCAGTATTTT. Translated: CASSPWAGAADTQYF.

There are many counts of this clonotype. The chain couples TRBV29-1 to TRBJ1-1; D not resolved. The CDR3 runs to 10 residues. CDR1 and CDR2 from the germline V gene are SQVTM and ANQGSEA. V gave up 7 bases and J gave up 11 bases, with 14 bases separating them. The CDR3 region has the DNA TGCAGCGCCGGACGTGCCGTCGCTTTCTTT. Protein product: CSAGRAVAFF.

CDR3 bases: TGCAGTGCTAGTCCGGGGATGGATTACGAGCAGTACTTC. Its translation is CSASPGMDYEQYF. The genes are TRBV20-1 and TRBJ2-7, with D possibly TRBD2 on 5 matching bases. The V gene's germline CDR1 is DFQATT and CDR2 SNEGSKA (reference sequence). The V gene lost 3 bases and the J gene lost 4 bases, with 13 bases spanning the gap. This CDR3 is built from 13 residues.

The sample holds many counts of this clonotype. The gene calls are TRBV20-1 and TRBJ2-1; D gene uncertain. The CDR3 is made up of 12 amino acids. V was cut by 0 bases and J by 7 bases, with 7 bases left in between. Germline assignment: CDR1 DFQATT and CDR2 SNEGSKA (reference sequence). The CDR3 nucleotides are TGCAGTGCTAGAGAGGTAGGGAATGAGCAGTTCTTC. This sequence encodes CSAREVGNEQFF.

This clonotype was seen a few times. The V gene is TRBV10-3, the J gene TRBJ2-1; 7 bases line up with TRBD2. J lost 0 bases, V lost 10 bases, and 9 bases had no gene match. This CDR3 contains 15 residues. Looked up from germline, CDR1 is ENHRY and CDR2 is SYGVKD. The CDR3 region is CASSDSGGSYNEQFF. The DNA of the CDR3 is TGTGCCAGTTCCGACTCGGGGGGCTCCTACAATGAGCAGTTCTTC.

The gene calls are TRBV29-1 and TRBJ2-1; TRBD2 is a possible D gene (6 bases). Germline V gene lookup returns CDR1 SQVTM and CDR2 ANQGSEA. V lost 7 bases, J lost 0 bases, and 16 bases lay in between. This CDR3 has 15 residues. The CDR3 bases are TGCAGCGCGTTAACGGGGGTGAGCTCCTACAATGAGCAGTTCTTC. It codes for CSALTGVSSYNEQFF.

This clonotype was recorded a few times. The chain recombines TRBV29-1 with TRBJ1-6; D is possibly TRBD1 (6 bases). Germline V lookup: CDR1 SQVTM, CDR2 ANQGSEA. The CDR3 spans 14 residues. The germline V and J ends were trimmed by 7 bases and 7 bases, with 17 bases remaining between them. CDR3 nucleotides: TGCAGCGCCCGCCTATCAGGGGTAAATTCACCCCTCCACTTT. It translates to CSARLSGVNSPLHF.

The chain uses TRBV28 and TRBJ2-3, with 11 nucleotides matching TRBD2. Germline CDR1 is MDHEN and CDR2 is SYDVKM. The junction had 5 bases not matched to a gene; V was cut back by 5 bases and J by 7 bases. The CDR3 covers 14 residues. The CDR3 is CASSTLAGANTQYF. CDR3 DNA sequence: TGTGCCAGCAGTACACTAGCGGGAGCAAATACGCAGTATTTT.

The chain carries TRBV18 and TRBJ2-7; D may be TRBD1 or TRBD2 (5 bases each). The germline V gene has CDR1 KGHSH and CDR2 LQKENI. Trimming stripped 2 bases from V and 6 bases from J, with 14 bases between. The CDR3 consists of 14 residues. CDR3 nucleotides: TGTGCCAGCTCACCAACGGGACGGAGGCCCGAGCAGTACTTC. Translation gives CASSPTGRRPEQYF.

The CDR3 loop reads CASSLSGLIWGANEKLFF. Written as DNA, the CDR3 is TGTGCCAGCAGTTTATCGGGTCTGATTTGGGGAGCTAATGAAAAACTGTTTTTT. The J gene is TRBJ1-4, the V gene TRBV27; D remains unclear. Trimming shortened V by 0 bases and J by 3 bases, and 17 bases separated the two germline ends. CDR3 length equals 18 residues. Per germline, CDR1 MNHEY and CDR2 SMNVEV (reference sequence).

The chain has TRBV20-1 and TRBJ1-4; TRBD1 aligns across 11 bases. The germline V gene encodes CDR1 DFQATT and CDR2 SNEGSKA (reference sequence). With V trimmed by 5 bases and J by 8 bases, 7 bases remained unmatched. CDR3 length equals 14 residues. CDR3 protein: CSAGQGARNEKLFF. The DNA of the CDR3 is TGCAGTGCTGGACAGGGGGCGCGAAACGAAAAACTGTTTTTT.

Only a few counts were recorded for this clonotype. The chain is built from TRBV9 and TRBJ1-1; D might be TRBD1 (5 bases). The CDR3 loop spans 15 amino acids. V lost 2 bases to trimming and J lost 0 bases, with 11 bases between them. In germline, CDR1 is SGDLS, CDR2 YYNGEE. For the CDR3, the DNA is TGTGCCAGCAGCGTGGCAGGGACTATGAACACTGAAGCTTTCTTT. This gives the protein CASSVAGTMNTEAFF.

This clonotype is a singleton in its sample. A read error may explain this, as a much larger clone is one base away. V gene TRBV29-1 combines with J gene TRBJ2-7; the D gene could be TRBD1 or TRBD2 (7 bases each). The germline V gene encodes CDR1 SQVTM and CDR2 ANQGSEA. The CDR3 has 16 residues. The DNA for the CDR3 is TGCCGCGTTCGAAGGACAGGCCCGGGGGGCCCCTACGAGCAGTACTTC. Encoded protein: CRVRRTGPGGPYEQYF.

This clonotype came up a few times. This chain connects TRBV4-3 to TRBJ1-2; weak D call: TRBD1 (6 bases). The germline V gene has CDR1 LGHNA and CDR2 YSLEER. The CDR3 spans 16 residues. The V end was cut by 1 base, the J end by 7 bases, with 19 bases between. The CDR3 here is CASSQGLGARKTGYTF. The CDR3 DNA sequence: TGCGCCAGCAGCCAAGGCCTGGGGGCGCGGAAGACTGGCTACACCTTC.

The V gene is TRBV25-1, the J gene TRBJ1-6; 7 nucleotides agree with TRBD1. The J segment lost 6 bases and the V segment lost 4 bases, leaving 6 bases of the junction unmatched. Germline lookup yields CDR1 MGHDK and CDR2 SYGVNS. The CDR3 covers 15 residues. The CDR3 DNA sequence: TGTGCCAGCAGTGTTCGACAGGGCCCTAATTCACCCCTCCACTTT. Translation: CASSVRQGPNSPLHF. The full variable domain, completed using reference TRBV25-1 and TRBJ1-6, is EADIYQTPRYLVIGTGKKITLECSQTMGHDKMYWYQQDPGMELHLIHYSYGVNSTEKGDLSSESTVSRIRTEHFPLTLESARPSHTSQYLCASSVRQGPNSPLHFGNGTRLTVT.

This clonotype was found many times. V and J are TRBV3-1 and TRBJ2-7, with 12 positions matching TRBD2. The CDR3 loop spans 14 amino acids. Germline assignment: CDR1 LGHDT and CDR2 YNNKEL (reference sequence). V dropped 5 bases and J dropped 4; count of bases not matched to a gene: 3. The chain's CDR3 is CASSKTSGGYEQYF. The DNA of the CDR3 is TGTGCCAGCAGCAAGACTAGCGGGGGTTACGAGCAGTACTTC.

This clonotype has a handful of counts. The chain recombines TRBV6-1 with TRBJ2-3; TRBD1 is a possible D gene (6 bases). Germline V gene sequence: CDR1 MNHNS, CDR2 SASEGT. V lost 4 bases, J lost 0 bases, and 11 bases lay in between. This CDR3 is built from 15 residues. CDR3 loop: CASSAQGFSTDTQYF. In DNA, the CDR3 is TGTGCCAGCAGTGCACAGGGATTTAGCACAGATACGCAGTATTTT.

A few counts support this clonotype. The CDR3 DNA follows: TGCAGTACGGGACTCGCGGGCCAGGAGACCCAGTACTTC. It codes for CSTGLAGQETQYF. V gene TRBV20-1 combines with J gene TRBJ2-5; possible D gene TRBD2, 6 bases. This CDR3 has 13 amino acids. CDR1 and CDR2 from the germline V gene are DFQATT and SNEGSKA (reference sequence). The V end lost 8 bases, the J end lost 5 bases, and 18 bases lay between the germline ends.

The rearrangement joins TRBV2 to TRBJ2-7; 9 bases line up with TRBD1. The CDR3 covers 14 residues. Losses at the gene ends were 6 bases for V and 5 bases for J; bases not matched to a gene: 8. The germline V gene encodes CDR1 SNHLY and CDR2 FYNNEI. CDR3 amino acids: CASRSPRDRDEQYF. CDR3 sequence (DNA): TGTGCCAGCAGATCACCTCGGGACAGGGACGAGCAGTACTTC.

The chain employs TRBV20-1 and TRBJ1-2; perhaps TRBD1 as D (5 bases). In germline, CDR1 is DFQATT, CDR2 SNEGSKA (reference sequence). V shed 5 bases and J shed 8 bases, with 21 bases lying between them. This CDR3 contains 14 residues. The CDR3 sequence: CSAGTGFLVEGYTF. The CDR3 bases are TGCAGTGCTGGGACGGGATTCCTCGTGGAAGGCTACACCTTC.

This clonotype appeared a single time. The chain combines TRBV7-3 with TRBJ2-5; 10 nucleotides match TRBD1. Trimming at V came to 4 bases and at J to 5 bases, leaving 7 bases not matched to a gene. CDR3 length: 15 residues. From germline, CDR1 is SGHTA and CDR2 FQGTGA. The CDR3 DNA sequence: TGTGCCAGCAGCTCTTCGACAGGGGGCGTTGAGACCCAGTACTTC. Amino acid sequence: CASSSSTGGVETQYF.

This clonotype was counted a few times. The CDR3 loop reads CASSLLGPQTGGYTF. CDR3 bases: TGTGCCAGCAGCTTATTGGGACCCCAGACGGGTGGCTACACCTTC. The V call is TRBV7-2, the J call TRBJ1-2; tentatively, D is TRBD1 (5 bases). V lost 2 bases, J lost 7 bases, and 17 bases lay in between. The CDR3 has 15 amino acids. Looked up from germline, CDR1 is SGHTA and CDR2 is FQGNSA.